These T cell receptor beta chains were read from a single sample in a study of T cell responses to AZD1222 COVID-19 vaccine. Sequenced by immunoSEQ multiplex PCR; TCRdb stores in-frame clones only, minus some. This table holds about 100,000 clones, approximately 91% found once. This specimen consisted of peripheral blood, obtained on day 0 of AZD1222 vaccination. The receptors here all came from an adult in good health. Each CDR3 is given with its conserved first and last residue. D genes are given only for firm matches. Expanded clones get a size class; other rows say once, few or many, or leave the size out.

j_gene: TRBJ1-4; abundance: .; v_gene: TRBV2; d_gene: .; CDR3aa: CASSESGNLLWGNEKLFF; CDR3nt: TGTGCCAGCAGTGAAAGTGGCAATTTGCTTTGGGGAAATGAAAAACTGTTTTTT
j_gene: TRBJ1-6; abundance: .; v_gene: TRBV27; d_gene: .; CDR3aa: CASSSPIGGNNSPLHF; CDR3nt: TGTGCCAGCAGTTCCCCGATAGGAGGCAACAATTCACCCCTCCACTTT
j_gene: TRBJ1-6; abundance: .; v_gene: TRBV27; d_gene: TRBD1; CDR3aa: CASSFGTGSPLHF; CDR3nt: TGTGCCAGCAGTTTCGGGACAGGCTCACCCCTCCACTTT
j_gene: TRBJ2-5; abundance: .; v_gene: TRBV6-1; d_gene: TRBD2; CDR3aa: CASSEVTSGLETQYF; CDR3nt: TGTGCCAGCAGTGAAGTGACTAGCGGGTTGGAGACCCAGTACTTC
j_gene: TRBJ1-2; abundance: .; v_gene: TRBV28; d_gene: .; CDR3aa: CASSLPRGIGYGYTF; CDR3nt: TGTGCCAGCAGTTTACCGAGGGGGATCGGCTATGGCTACACCTTC
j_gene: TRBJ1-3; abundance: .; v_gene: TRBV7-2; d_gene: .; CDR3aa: CASSLVGFGNTIYF; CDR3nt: TGTGCCAGCAGCTTAGTAGGGTTCGGAAACACCATATATTTT
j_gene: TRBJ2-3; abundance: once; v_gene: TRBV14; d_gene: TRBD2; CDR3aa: CASSQRLAGRADTQYF; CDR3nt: TGTGCCAGCAGCCAACGACTAGCGGGACGTGCAGATACGCAGTATTTT
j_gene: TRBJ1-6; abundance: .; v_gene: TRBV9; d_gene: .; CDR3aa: CASSDAMKGSPSPLHF; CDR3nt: TGTGCCAGCAGCGATGCCATGAAGGGCTCGCCTTCACCCCTCCACTTT
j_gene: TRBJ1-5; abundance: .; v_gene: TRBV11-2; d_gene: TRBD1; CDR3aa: CASSLSGTGNQPQHF; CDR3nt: TGTGCCAGCAGCTTAAGCGGGACAGGCAATCAGCCCCAGCATTTT
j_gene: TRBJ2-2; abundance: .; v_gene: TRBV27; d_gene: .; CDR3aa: CASSNWGEGGTGELFF; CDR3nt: TGTGCCAGCAGTAACTGGGGGGAGGGGGGCACCGGGGAGCTGTTTTTT
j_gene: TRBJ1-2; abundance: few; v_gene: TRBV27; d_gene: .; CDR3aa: CASSPLPGSGTVYGYTF; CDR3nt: TGTGCCAGCAGTCCTCTTCCTGGATCCGGGACGGTCTATGGCTACACCTTC
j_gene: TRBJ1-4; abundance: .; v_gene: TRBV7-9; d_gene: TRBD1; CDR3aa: CASSEDRGKTNEKLFF; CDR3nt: TGTGCCAGCAGCGAGGACAGGGGAAAGACTAATGAAAAACTGTTTTTT
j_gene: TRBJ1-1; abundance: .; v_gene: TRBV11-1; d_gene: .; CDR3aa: CASSRKDVTEAFF; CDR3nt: TGTGCCAGCAGTCGAAAAGACGTGACTGAAGCTTTCTTT
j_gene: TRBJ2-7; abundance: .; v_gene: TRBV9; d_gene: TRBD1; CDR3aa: CASSVRDRTYEQYF; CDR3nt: TGTGCCAGCAGCGTACGGGACAGAACCTACGAGCAGTACTTC
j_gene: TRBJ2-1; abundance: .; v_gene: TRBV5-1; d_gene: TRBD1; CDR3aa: CASSEGGRNNEQFF; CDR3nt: TGCGCCAGCAGCGAAGGGGGCCGTAACAATGAGCAGTTCTTC
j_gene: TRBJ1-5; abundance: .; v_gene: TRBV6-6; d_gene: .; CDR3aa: CASSYGEPQHF; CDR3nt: TGTGCCAGCAGTTATGGGGAGCCCCAGCATTTT
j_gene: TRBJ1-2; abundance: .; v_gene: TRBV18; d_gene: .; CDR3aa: CASSLSTDYYGYTF; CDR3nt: TGTGCCAGCTCACTATCGACAGACTACTATGGCTACACCTTC
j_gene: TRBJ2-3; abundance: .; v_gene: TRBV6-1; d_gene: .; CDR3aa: CASSVLRGHSTDTQYF; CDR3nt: TGTGCCAGCAGTGTGCTTAGGGGCCATAGCACAGATACGCAGTATTTT
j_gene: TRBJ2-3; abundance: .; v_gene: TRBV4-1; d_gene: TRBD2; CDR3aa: CASSQKKGAGDTDTQYF; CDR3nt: TGCGCCAGCAGCCAAAAAAAAGGAGCGGGAGACACAGATACGCAGTATTTT
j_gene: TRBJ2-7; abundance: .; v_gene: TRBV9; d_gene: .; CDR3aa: CASSVGGGDTYEQYF; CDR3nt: TGTGCCAGCAGCGTAGGGGGCGGAGACACCTACGAGCAGTACTTC
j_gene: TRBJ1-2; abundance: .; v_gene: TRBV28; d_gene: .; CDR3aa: CASIPAVGPTYGYTF; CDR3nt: TGTGCCAGCATACCCGCCGTTGGGCCCACCTATGGCTACACCTTC
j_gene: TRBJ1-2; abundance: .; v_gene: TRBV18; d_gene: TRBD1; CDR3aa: CASSGQLNGYTF; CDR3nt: TGTGCCAGCTCGGGACAGCTTAATGGCTACACCTTC
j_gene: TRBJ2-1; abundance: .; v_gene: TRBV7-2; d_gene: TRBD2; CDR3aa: CASTVGGRYNEQFF; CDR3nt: TGTGCCAGCACCGTCGGCGGGAGGTACAATGAGCAGTTCTTC
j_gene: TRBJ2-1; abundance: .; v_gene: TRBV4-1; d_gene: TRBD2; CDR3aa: CASRSGSLSSYNEQFF; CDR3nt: TGCGCCAGTCGTAGCGGGAGTCTAAGCTCCTACAATGAGCAGTTCTTC
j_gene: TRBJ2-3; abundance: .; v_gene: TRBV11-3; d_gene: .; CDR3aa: CASSSIKRPDTQYF; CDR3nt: TGTGCCAGCAGCTCCATAAAACGACCAGATACGCAGTATTTT
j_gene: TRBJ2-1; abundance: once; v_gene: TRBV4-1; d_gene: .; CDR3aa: CASSQDEGIATYNEQFF; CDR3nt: TGCGCCAGCAGCCAAGATGAGGGGATAGCAACATACAATGAGCAGTTCTTC
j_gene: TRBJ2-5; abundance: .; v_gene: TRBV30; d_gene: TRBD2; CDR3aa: CAWTIGLAGRETQYF; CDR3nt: TGTGCCTGGACGATCGGACTAGCAGGAAGAGAGACCCAGTACTTC
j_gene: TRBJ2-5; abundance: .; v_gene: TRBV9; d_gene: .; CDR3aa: CASSSLGQGETQYF; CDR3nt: TGTGCCAGCAGCTCTCTAGGGCAGGGAGAGACCCAGTACTTC
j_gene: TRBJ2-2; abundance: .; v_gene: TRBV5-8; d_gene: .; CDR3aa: CANTGRYTGELFF; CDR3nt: TGTGCCAATACCGGCCGATACACCGGGGAGCTGTTTTTT
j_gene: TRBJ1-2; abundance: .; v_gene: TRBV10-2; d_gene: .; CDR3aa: CASSERQENGYTF; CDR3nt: TGCGCCAGCAGTGAAAGACAGGAGAATGGCTACACCTTC
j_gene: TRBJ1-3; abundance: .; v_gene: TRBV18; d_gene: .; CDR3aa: CASSPIRSGNTIYF; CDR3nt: TGTGCCAGCTCACCAATTCGCTCTGGAAACACCATATATTTT
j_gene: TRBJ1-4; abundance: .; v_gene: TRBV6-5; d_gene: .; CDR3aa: CASSYSAGVLEKLFF; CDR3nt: TGTGCCAGCAGTTACTCAGCGGGGGTACTAGAAAAACTGTTTTTT
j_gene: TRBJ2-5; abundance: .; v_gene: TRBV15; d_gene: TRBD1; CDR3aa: CATSGYRGKVETQYF; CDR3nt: TGTGCCACCAGCGGGTACAGGGGGAAGGTGGAGACCCAGTACTTC
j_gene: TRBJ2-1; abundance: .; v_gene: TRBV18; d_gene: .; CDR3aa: CASSRTTTLVHNEQFF; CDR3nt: TGTGCCAGCTCACGCACCACGACACTAGTCCACAATGAGCAGTTCTTC
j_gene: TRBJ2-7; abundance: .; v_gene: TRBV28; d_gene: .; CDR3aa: CASSPGLLSTYEQYF; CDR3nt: TGTGCCAGCAGTCCGGGACTCCTCTCGACCTACGAGCAGTACTTC
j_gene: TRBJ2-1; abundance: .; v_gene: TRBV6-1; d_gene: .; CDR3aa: CASSEGRAPYNEQFF; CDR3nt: TGTGCCAGCAGTGAAGGGAGGGCCCCTTACAATGAGCAGTTCTTC
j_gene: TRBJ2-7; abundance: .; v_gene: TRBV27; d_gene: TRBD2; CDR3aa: CASRPGLAGVYEQYF; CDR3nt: TGTGCCAGCAGACCGGGACTAGCGGGAGTCTACGAGCAGTACTTC
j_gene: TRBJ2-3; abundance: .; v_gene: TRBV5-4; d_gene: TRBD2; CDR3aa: CASSSGLAGVTDTQYF; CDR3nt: TGTGCCAGCAGCTCCGGACTAGCGGGAGTTACAGATACGCAGTATTTT
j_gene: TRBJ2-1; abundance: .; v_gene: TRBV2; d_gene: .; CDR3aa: CASRNGQNYNEQFF; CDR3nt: TGTGCCAGCAGGAACGGGCAAAACTACAATGAGCAGTTCTTC
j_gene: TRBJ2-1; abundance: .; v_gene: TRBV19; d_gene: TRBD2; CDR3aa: CASSMGGSGRWDEQFF; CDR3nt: TGTGCCAGTAGTATGGGAGGGAGCGGGAGATGGGATGAGCAGTTCTTC
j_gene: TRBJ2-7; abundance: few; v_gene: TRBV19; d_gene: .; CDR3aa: CASKNSYEQYF; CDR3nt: TGTGCCAGTAAGAACTCCTACGAGCAGTACTTC
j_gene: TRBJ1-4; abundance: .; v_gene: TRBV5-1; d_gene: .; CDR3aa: CASSQRQAENEKLFF; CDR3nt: TGCGCCAGCAGCCAAAGACAGGCGGAGAATGAAAAACTGTTTTTT
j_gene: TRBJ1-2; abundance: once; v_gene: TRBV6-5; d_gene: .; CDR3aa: CASSQWDLNYGYTF; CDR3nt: TGTGCCAGCAGTCAATGGGACTTGAACTATGGCTACACCTTC
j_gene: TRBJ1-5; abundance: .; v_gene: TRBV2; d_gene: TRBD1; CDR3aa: CASSEDRGGNQPQHF; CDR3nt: TGTGCCAGCAGTGAAGACAGGGGGGGCAATCAGCCCCAGCATTTT
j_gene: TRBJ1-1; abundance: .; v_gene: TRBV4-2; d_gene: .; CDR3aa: CASSQDPREEAFF; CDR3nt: TGTGCCAGCAGCCAAGATCCGCGGGAAGAAGCTTTCTTT
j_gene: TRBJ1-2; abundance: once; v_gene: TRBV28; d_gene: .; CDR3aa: CASSPSGGRDYGYTF; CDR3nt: TGTGCCAGCAGTCCGTCGGGGGGTAGGGACTATGGCTACACCTTC
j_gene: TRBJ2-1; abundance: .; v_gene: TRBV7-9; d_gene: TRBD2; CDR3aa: CASAQREEDNEQFF; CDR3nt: TGTGCCAGCGCGCAGCGGGAGGAAGACAATGAGCAGTTCTTC
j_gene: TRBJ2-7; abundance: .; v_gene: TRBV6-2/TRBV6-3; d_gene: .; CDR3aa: CASSFAVGVGTYEQYF; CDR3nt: TGTGCCAGCAGTTTCGCCGTGGGGGTAGGGACATACGAGCAGTACTTC
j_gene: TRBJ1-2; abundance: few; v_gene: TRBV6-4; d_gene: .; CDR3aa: CASSDSAPADGYTF; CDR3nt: TGTGCCAGCAGTGACTCGGCACCGGCTGATGGCTACACCTTC
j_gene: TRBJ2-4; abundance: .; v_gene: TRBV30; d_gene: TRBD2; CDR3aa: CAWRVASGSNIQYF; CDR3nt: TGTGCCTGGAGGGTCGCTAGCGGTTCAAACATTCAGTACTTC
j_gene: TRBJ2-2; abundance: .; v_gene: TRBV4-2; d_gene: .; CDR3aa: CASSQDTVLNTGELFF; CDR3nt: TGTGCCAGCAGCCAAGATACGGTACTGAACACCGGGGAGCTGTTTTTT
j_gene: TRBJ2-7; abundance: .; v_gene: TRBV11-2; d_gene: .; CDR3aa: CASSLRSYEQYF; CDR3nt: TGTGCCAGCAGCCTCCGTTCCTACGAGCAGTACTTC
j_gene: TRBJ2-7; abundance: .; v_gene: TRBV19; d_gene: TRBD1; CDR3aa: CASSRVGQVAYEQYF; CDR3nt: TGTGCCAGTAGTCGTGTAGGACAGGTGGCCTACGAGCAGTACTTC
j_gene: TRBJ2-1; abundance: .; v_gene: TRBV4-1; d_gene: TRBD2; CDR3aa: CASSRTSGRDNEQFF; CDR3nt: TGCGCCAGCAGCCGGACTAGCGGGAGAGACAATGAGCAGTTCTTC
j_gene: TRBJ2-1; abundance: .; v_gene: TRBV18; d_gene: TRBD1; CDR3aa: CASSPLAQGRSSYNEQFF; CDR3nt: TGTGCCAGCTCACCCCTGGCACAGGGGCGAAGCTCCTACAATGAGCAGTTCTTC